Sequencing of this T cell receptor (beta chain) was carried out in a study of shared clonotypes between healthy human individuals. Sequencing was at deep level. It was across several immunoSEQ plates that each subset's genomic DNA was evenly split. Some clones are missing from TCRdb's copy, which holds only in-frame ones; the method was immunoSEQ multiplex PCR. The sample includes hundreds of thousands of clones, 95% to 96% seen only once; the top ten take roughly 0.1%. CD8 cells classed as naive were CD45RO-negative and positively selected for CCR7, excluding terminally differentiated effector memory CD45RA+ cells. All participating donors were Caucasian adults from Nashville, Tennessee. The V segment lost 6 bases and the J segment 5 bases; nucleotides outside the gene matches: 11. Germline CDR1 ENHRY, CDR2 SYGVKD. This CDR3 is 15 amino acids long.

The source of this sequence is a woman in her twenties or thirties in good health. Sequencing was done on a sample of naive CD8+ T cells sorted from blood. This chain joins TRBV10-3 and TRBJ2-5, with TRBD1 matching 8 bases. CDR3 amino acids: CAISVSTGGRETQYF. CDR3 sequence (DNA): TGTGCCATCAGCGTTTCTACAGGGGGTCGGGAGACCCAGTACTTC.